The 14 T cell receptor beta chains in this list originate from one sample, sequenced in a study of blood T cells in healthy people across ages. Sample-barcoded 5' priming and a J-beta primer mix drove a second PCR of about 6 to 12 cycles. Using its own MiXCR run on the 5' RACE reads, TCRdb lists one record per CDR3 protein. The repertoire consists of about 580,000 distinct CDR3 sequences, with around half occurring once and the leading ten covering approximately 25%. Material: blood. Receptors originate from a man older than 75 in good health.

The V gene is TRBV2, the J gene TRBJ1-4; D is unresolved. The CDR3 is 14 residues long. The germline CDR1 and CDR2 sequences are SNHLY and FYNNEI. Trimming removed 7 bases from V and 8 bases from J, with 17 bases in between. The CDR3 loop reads CASTPSRSREKLFF. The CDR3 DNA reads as TGTGCCAGCACCCCCAGTAGGTCTCGGGAAAAACTGTTTTTT.

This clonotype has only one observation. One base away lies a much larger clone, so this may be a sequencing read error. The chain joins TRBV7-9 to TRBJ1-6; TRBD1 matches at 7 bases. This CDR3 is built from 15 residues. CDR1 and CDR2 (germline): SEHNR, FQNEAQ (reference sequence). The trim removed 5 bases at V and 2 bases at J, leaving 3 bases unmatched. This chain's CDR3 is CASSRGTAYNSPLHF. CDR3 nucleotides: TGTGCCAGCAGCCGCGGGACAGCCTATAATTCACCCCTCCACTTT.

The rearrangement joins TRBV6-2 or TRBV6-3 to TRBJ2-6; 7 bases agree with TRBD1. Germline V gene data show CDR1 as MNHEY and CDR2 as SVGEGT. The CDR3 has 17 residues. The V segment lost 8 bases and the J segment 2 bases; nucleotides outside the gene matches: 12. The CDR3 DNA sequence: TGTGCCAGCGGAAGACAGGGACAGTGGACTGGGGCCAACGTCCTGACTTTC. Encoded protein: CASGRQGQWTGANVLTF.

CDR3 DNA sequence: TGTGCCAGCAGCTCTTGGAACGAGCAGTACTTC. Protein: CASSSWNEQYF. The J gene is TRBJ2-7, the V gene TRBV28; no clear D gene. CDR1 MDHEN and CDR2 SYDVKM come from the germline V gene. The germline V and J ends were trimmed by 6 bases and 5 bases, with 8 bases remaining between them. This CDR3 comprises 11 residues.

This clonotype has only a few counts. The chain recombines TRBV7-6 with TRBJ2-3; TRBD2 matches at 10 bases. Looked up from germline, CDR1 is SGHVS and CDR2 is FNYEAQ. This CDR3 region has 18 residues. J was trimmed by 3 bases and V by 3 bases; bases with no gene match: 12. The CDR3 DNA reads TGTGCCAGCAGCTTCTTAGTAGGGGCTAGCGGGAGTACAGATACGCAGTATTTT. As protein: CASSFLVGASGSTDTQYF.

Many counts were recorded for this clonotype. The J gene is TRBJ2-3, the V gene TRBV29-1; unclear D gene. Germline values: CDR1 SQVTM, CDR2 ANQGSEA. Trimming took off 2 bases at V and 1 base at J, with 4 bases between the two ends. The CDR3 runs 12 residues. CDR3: CSVEFGTDTQYF. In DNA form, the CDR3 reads TGCAGCGTTGAATTTGGCACAGATACGCAGTATTTT.

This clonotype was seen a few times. DNA of the CDR3: TGCAGCGTTGAAGCCGCCACATCGCCCTACGAGCAGTACTTC. Its translation is CSVEAATSPYEQYF. The chain is built from TRBV29-1 and TRBJ2-7, with no clear D. The germline V gene encodes CDR1 SQVTM and CDR2 ANQGSEA. Between the trimmed V and J ends, which lost 1 base and 2 bases, there was a span of 12 bases. This CDR3 is built from 14 residues.

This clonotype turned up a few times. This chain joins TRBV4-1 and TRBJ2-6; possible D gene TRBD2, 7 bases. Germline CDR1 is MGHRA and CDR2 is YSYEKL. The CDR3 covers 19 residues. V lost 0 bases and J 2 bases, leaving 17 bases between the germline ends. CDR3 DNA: TGCGCCAGCAGCCAAGAGGCGGGGGCGTTTACTACTGGGGCCAACGTCCTGACTTTC. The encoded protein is CASSQEAGAFTTGANVLTF.

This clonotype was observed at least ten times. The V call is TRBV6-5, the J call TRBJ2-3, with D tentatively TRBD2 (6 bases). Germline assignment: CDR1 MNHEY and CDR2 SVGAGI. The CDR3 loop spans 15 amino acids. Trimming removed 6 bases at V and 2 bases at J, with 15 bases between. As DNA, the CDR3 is TGTGCCAGCAGACCCGGCAGGAGGGCCACAGATACGCAGTATTTT. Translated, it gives CASRPGRRATDTQYF.

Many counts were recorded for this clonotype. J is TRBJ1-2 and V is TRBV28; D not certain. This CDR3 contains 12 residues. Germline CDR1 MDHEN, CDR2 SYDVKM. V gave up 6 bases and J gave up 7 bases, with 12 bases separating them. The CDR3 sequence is CASSATNGGYTF. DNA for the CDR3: TGTGCCAGCAGCGCGACAAACGGTGGCTACACCTTC.

CDR3 protein: CSVPQKETQYF. CDR3 coding DNA: TGCAGCGTTCCACAGAAAGAGACCCAGTACTTC. V and J are TRBV29-1 and TRBJ2-5; D is uncertain. Germline values: CDR1 SQVTM, CDR2 ANQGSEA. The CDR3 consists of 11 residues. Trimming shortened V by 5 bases and J by 3 bases, and 7 bases separated the two germline ends. Full variable domain (outside the CDR3, taken from reference TRBV29-1 and TRBJ2-5): SAVISQKPSRDICQRGTSLTIQCQVDSQVTMMFWYRQQPGQSLTLIATANQGSEATYESGFVIDKFPISRPNLTFSTLTVSNMSPEDSSIYLCSVPQKETQYFGPGTRLLVL.

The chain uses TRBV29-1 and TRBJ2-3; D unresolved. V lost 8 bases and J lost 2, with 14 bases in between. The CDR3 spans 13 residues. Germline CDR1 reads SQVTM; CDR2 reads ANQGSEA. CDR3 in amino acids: CSTTAVATDTQYF. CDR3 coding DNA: TGCAGCACCACAGCCGTCGCCACAGATACGCAGTATTTT.

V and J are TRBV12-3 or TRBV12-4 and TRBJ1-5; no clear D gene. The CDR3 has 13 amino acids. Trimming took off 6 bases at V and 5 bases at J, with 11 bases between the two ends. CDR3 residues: CASSPGHDQPQHF. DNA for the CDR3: TGTGCCAGCAGCCCTGGGCATGATCAGCCCCAGCATTTT.

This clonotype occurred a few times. The CDR3 loop is CASSYRTSKFF. The CDR3 nucleotides are TGTGCCAGCTCTTATAGGACTAGCAAGTTCTTC. The chain recombines TRBV18 with TRBJ2-1; 8 bases agree with TRBD2. Germline CDR1 is KGHSH and CDR2 is LQKENI. The CDR3 runs 11 residues. The V segment lost 6 bases and the J segment 14 bases; nucleotides outside the gene matches: 6.